This T cell receptor beta chain stems from a study of CD8+ T cells in alopecia areata. Study-wide context: Those patients who were treated received oral tofacitinib, which was given at 5 to 10 mg twice daily for moderate-to-severe alopecia areata. Tofacitinib therapy lasting 6 to 18 months was followed by 6 months off drug. Findings and caveats of the study: More clonal than normal scalp was lesional scalp, particularly alopecia totalis/universalis.

As to this clone: Its target is not known.

V gave up 5 bases and J gave up 0 bases; unmatched junction bases: 16. This CDR3 is built from 20 residues. The germline V gene encodes CDR1 PRHDT and CDR2 FYEKMQ (reference sequence). cDNA prepared by RNA extraction and subsequent reverse transcription served as the template for sequencing. TCRdb's copy holds only in-frame clones and misses some; the assay was immunoSEQ multiplex PCR. The sample yields around 69,000 clones, 60% seen once. CD4+ and CD8+ T cells were sorted from PBMCs. This TCR was recovered from a human donor with alopecia areata. The sample here was CD8+ T cells sorted from blood, taken at week 0. V is TRBV13 and J is TRBJ2-2; 9 bases align to TRBD2. The CDR3 is CASSPSGGGGDLSNTGELFF. CDR3 sequence (DNA): TGTGCCAGCAGCCCCTCGGGCGGGGGGGGCGATCTTTCGAACACCGGGGAGCTGTTTTTT.